A selection of T cell receptor beta chains follows, all from one sample in a study of T cell changes during pregnancy in multiple sclerosis. Only in-frame clones appear in the TCRdb table, and some are missing; sequencing was by immunoSEQ multiplex PCR. The table includes more than 90,000 clones, 75% to 95% detected once. The source material was peripheral blood, sampled in the second trimester of pregnancy. The receptors come from a female donor with multiple sclerosis, enrolled in a pregnancy study. Both conserved end residues are part of each CDR3.

v_call	j_call	cdr3_aa
TRBV19	TRBJ2-7	CASSMSYSYEQYF
TRBV19	TRBJ1-1	CASSTGTGNTEAFF
TRBV19	TRBJ1-1	CASSPRGGARTEAFF
TRBV6-5	TRBJ1-1	CASSSLDRGTEAFF
TRBV28	TRBJ1-1	CASSRRYTEAFF
TRBV5-1	TRBJ2-5	CASSLGDRVGEETQYF
TRBV10-3	TRBJ1-1	CAISDDQGAGTEAFF
TRBV5-1	TRBJ2-5	CASSLTGIEETQYF
TRBV7-3	TRBJ1-1	CASSSSGGYTEAFF
TRBV4-2	TRBJ2-7	CASSQVASYEQYF
TRBV9	TRBJ1-4	CASSVGETNPNEKLFF
TRBV28	TRBJ1-2	CASSLYSQTWADGYTF
TRBV18	TRBJ2-3	CASSGLGTQYF
TRBV5-5	TRBJ2-1	CASTYLAGGSYNEQFF
TRBV5-4	TRBJ2-5	CASKGTGGPQETQYF
TRBV29-1	TRBJ2-1	CSVAVGGREHEQFF
TRBV2	TRBJ2-7	CASSSGAGEQYF